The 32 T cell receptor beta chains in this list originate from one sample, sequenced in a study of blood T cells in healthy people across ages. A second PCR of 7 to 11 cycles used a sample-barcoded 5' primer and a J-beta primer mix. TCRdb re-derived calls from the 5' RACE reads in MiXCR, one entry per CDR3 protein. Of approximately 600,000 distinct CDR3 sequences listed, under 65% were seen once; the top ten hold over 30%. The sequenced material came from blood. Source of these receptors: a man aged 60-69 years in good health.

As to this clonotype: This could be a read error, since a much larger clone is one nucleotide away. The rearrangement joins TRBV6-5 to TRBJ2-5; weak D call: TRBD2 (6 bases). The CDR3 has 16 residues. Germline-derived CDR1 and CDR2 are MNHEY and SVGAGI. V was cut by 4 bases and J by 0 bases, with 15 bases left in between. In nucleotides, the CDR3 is TGTGCCAGCAGTTCCGACGGGACTCAGCACCAAGAGACCCAGTACTTC. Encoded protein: CASSSDGTQHQETQYF.

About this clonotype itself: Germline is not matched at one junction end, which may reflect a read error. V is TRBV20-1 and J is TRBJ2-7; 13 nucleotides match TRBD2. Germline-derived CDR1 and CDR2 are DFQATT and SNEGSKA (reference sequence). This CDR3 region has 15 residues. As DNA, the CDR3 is TGCAGTGCTAGACTAGGACTAGCGGGGGCCGGGGAGCGGTACTTC. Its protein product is CSARLGLAGAGERYF.

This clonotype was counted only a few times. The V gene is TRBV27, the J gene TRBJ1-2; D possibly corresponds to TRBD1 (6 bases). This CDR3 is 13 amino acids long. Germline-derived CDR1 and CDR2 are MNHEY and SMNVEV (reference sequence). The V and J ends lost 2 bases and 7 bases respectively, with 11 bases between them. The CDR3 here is CASSLGGTRGYTF. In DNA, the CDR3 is TGTGCCAGCAGTTTAGGGGGCACCCGTGGCTACACCTTC.

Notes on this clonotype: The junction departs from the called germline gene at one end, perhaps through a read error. CDR3 sequence (DNA): TGTGCCAGTAGCTTAGTAGGTAGCGGGGGGATCTCCTACAATGAGCAGTTCTTC. Translation: CASSLVGSGGISYNEQFF. The chain carries TRBV7-2 and TRBJ2-1, with 10 bases lining up with TRBD2. Germline V lookup: CDR1 SGHTA, CDR2 FQGNSA. The CDR3 has 18 amino acids.

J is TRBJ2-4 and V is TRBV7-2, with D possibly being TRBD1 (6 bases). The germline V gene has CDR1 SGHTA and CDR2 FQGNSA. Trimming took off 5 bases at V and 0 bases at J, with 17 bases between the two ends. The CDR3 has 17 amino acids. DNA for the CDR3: TGTGCCAGCAGCCTCCAGACAGGCTTATTAGCCAAAAACATTCAGTACTTC. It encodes CASSLQTGLLAKNIQYF.

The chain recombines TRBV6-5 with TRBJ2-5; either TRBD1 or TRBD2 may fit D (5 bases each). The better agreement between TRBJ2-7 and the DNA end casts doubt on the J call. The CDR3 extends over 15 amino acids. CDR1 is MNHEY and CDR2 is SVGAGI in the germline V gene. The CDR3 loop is CANAHGTAKSFEQYF. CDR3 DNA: TGTGCCAACGCACATGGGACCGCGAAAAGTTTCGAGCAGTACTTC.

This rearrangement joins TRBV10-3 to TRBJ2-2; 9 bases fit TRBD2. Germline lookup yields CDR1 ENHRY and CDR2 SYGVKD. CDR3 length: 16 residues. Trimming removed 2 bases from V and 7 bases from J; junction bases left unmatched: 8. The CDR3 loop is CAISEQGGGAGGELFF. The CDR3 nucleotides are TGTGCCATCAGTGAGCAAGGCGGGGGGGCCGGCGGGGAGCTGTTTTTT.

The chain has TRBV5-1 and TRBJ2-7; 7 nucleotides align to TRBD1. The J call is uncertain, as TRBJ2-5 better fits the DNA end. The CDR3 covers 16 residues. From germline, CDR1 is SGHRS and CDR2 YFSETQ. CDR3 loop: CASSLGGGRVEETQYF. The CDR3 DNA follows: TGCGCCAGCAGCTTGGGAGGGGGCCGCGTGGAAGAGACCCAGTACTTC.

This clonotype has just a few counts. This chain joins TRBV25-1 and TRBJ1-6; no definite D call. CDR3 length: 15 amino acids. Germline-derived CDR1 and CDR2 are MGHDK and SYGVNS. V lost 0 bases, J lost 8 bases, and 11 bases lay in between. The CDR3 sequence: CASSEYGGWDSPLHF. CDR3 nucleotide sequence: TGTGCCAGCAGTGAATATGGAGGGTGGGATTCACCCCTCCACTTT.

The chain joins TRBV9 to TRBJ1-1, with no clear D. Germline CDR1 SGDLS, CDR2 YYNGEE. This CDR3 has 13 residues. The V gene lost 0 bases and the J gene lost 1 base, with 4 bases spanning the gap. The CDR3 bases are TGTGCCAGCAGCGTAGACACGAACACTGAAGCTTTCTTT. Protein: CASSVDTNTEAFF.

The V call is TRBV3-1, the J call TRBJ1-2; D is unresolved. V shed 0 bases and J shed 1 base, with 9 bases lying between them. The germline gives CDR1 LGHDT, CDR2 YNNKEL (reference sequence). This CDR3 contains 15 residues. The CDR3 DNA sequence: TGTGCCAGCAGCCAAGAGACACTATATAACTATGGCTACACCTTC. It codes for CASSQETLYNYGYTF.

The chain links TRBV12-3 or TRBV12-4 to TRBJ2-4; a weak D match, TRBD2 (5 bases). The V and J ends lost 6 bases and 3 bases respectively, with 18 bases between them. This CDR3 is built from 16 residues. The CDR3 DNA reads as TGTGCCAGCAGCCCCCCAGGAGGAGCGGTCAAAAACATTCAGTACTTC. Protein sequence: CASSPPGGAVKNIQYF.

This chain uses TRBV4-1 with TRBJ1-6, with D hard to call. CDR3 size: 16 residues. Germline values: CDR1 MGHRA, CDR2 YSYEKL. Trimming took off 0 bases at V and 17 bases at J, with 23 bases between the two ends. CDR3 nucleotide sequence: TGCGCCAGCAGCCAAGAAGGTGCCGATCCCGCCTACCCCTTCCACTTT. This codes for CASSQEGADPAYPFHF.

CDR3 DNA sequence: TGTGCCATCAGTGACCAGGGCTACACCTTC. Translation gives CAISDQGYTF. The V call is TRBV10-3, the J call TRBJ1-2; D not resolved. The CDR3 extends over 10 amino acids. The V end lost 3 bases, the J end lost 8 bases, and 4 bases lay between the germline ends. Germline V gene sequence: CDR1 ENHRY, CDR2 SYGVKD.

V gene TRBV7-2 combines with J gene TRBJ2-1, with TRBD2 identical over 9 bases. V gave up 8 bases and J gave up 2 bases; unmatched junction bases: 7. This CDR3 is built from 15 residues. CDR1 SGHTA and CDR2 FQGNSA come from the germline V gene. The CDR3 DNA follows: TGTGCCAGCCTCCTAGCGGGGACAGCCTACAATGAGCAGTTCTTC. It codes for CASLLAGTAYNEQFF.

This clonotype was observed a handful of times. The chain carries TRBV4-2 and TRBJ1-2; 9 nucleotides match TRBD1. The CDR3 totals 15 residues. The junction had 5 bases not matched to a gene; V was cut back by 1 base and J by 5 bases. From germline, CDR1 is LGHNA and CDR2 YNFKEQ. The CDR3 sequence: CASSQVTGGDYGYTF. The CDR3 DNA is TGTGCCAGCAGCCAAGTTACAGGGGGCGATTATGGCTACACCTTC.

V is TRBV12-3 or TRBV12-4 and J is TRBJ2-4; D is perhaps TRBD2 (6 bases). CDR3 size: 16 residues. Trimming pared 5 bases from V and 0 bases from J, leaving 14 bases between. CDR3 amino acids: CASSKGAGTAKNIQYF. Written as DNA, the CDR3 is TGTGCCAGCAGTAAAGGGGCGGGAACAGCCAAAAACATTCAGTACTTC.

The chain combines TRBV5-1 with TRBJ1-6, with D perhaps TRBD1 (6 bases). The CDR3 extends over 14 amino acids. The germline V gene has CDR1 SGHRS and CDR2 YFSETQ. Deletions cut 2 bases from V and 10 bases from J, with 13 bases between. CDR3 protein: CASSFPAGDSPLHF. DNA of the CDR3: TGCGCCAGCAGCTTCCCGGCAGGGGACTCACCCCTCCACTTT.

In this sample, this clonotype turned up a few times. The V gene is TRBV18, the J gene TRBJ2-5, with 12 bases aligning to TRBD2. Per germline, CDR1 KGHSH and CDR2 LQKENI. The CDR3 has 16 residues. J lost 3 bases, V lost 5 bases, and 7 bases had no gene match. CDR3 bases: TGTGCCAGCTCATCACTACTAGCGGGGGGCGAAGAGACCCAGTACTTC. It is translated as CASSSLLAGGEETQYF.

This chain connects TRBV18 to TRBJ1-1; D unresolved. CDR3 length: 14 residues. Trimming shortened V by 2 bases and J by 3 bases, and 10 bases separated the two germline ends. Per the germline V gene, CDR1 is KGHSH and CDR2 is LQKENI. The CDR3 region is CASSPGGKDTEAFF. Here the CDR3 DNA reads TGTGCCAGCTCACCAGGTGGAAAGGACACTGAAGCTTTCTTT.

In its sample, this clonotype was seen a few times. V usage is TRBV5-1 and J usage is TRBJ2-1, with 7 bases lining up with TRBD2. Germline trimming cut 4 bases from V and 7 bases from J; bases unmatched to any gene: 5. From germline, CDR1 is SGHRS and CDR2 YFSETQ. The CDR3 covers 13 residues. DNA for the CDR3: TGCGCCAGCAGCCCCGGACTAGTAAATGAGCAGTTCTTC. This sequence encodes CASSPGLVNEQFF.

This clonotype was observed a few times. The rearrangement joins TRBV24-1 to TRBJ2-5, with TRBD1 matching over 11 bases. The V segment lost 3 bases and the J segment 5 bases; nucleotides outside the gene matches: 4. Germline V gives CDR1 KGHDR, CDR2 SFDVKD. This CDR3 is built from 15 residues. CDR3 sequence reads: CATSDGTGGKETQYF. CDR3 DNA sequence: TGTGCCACCAGTGATGGGACAGGGGGGAAGGAGACCCAGTACTTC.

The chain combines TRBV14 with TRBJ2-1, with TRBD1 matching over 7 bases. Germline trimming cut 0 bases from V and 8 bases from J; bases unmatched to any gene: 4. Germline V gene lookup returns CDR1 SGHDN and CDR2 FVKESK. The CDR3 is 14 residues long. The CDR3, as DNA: TGTGCCAGCAGCCAAGACAGGGACAGACATGAGCAGTTCTTC. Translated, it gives CASSQDRDRHEQFF.

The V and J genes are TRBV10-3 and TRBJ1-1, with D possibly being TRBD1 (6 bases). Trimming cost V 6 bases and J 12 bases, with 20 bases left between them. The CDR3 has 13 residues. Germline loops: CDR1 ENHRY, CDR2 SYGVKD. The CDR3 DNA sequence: TGTGCCATCAGGGACGGGACACCCGGGGGGACTTTCTTT. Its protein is CAIRDGTPGGTFF.

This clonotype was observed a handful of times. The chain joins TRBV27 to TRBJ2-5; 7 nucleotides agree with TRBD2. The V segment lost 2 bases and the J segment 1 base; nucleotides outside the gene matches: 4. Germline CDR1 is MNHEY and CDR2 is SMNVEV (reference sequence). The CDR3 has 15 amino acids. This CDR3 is CASSLISGPQETQYF. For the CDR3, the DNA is TGTGCCAGCAGTTTAATTAGCGGGCCCCAAGAGACCCAGTACTTC.

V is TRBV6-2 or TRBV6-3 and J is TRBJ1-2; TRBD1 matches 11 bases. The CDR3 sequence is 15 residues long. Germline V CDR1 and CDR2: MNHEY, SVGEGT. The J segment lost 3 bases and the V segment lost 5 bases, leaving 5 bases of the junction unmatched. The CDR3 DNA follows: TGTGCCAGCAGTACGAGGACAGGGGGCGACTATGGCTACACCTTC. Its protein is CASSTRTGGDYGYTF.

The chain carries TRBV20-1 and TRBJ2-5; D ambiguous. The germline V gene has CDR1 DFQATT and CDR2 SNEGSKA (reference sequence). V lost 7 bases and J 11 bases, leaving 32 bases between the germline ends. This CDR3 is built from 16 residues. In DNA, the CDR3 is TGCAGTGATAGGGCCCTGGCATCCGCGCAATACAATGAGCAGTACTTC. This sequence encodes CSDRALASAQYNEQYF.

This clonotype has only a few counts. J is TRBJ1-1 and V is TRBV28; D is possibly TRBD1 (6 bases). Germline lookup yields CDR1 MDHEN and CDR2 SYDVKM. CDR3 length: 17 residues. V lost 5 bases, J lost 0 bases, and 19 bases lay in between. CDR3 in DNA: TGTGCCAGCAGTCTCCGGCCAGGGGCTGGCCTGAACACTGAAGCTTTCTTT. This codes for CASSLRPGAGLNTEAFF.

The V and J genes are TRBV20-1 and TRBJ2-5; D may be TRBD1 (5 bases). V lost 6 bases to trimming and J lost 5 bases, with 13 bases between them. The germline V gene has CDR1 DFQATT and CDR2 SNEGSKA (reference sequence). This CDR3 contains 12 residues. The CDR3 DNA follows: TGCAGTGCATGGGCCAGGGTGGAGACCCAGTACTTC. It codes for CSAWARVETQYF.

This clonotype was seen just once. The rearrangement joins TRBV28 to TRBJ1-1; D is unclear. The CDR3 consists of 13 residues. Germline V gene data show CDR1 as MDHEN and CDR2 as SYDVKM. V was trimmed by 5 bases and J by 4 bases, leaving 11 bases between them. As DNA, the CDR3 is TGTGCCAGCAGTCCTCACCTGGGCACTGAAGCTTTCTTT. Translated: CASSPHLGTEAFF.

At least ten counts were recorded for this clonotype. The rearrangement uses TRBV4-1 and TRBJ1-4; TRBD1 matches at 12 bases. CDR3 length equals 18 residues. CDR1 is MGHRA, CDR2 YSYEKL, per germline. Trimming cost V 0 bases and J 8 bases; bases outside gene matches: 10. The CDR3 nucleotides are TGCGCCAGCAGCCAAGACGGGACAGGGGGCGGTTGGAGAGAAAAACTGTTTTTT. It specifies CASSQDGTGGGWREKLFF.

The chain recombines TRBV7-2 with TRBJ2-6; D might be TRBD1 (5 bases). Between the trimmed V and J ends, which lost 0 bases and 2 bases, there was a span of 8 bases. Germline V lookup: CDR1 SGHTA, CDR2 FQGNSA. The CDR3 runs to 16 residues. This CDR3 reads CASSLARGTGANVLTF. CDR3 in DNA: TGTGCCAGCAGCTTAGCAAGGGGCACTGGGGCCAACGTCCTGACTTTC. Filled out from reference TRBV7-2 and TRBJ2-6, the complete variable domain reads GAGVSQSPSNKVTEKGKDVELRCDPISGHTALYWYRQSLGQGLEFLIYFQGNSAPDKSGLPSDRFSAERTGGSVSTLTIQRTQQEDSAVYLCASSLARGTGANVLTFGAGSRLTVL.